One and the same sample provided the 5 T cell receptor beta chains below, sequenced in a study of Graves' ophthalmopathy and Graves' hyperthyroidism. Amplification of the TCR beta CDR3 regions used RNA transcripts (as template). An initial RT-PCR round employing HTBI primers preceded a second-round multiplex PCR. TCRdb re-analysed the multiplex PCR reads in MiXCR, keeping a single row per CDR3 protein. Here the sample spans about 210,000 distinct CDR3 sequences, 29% being singletons. Sequencing input: peripheral blood. All receptors derive from a man in his fifties with Graves' ophthalmopathy.

The gene calls are TRBV28 and TRBJ2-7; D is unresolved. Between the trimmed V and J ends, which lost 1 base and 3 bases, there was a span of 13 bases. The V gene's germline CDR1 is MDHEN and CDR2 SYDVKM. The CDR3 has 15 amino acids. CDR3 loop: CASSLYPGPSYEQYF. The CDR3 DNA reads as TGTGCCAGCAGTTTATACCCCGGGCCCAGCTACGAGCAGTACTTC.

This clonotype was seen a few times. The chain links TRBV6-1 to TRBJ1-2; D possibly corresponds to TRBD1 (5 bases). The length of the CDR3 is 15 residues. Germline V gene data show CDR1 as MNHNS and CDR2 as SASEGT. Between the trimmed V and J ends, which lost 6 bases and 4 bases, there was a span of 18 bases. CDR3 DNA sequence: TGTGCCAGCAGCCTCGGACACCCGAATCCCTATGGCTACACCTTC. This sequence encodes CASSLGHPNPYGYTF.

Many counts were recorded for this clonotype. The rearrangement joins TRBV20-1 to TRBJ1-6, with 7 nucleotides matching TRBD1. CDR3 length: 15 amino acids. V dropped 5 bases and J dropped 2; count of bases not matched to a gene: 6. Germline CDR1 reads DFQATT; CDR2 reads SNEGSKA (reference sequence). The CDR3 protein is CSASQGVTYNSPLHF. As DNA, the CDR3 is TGCAGTGCTTCTCAGGGGGTCACCTATAATTCACCCCTCCACTTT.

This clonotype was observed at least ten times. J is TRBJ1-1 and V is TRBV9; possibly TRBD1 for D (5 bases). This CDR3 has 13 amino acids. Trimming pared 1 base from V and 7 bases from J, leaving 11 bases between. Germline loops: CDR1 SGDLS, CDR2 YYNGEE. The CDR3 reads CASSVSQGDEAFF. The CDR3 nucleotides are TGTGCCAGCAGCGTATCCCAGGGAGATGAAGCTTTCTTT. Supplemented by reference TRBV9 and TRBJ1-1, the full variable domain reads DSGVTQTPKHLITATGQRVTLRCSPRSGDLSVYWYQQSLDQGLQFLIQYYNGEERAKGNILERFSAQQFPDLHSELNLSSLELGDSALYFCASSVSQGDEAFFGQGTRLTVV.

The genes are TRBV28 and TRBJ2-7, with D possibly TRBD2 on 6 matching bases. V lost 3 bases and J 2 bases, leaving 14 bases between the germline ends. The germline V gene has CDR1 MDHEN and CDR2 SYDVKM. The CDR3 length is 15 residues. The CDR3 sequence is CASSFPGTGAYEQYF. For the CDR3, the DNA is TGTGCCAGCAGTTTCCCCGGGACTGGGGCCTACGAGCAGTACTTC.